This TCR beta chain was identified during a study of beta chain features in type 1 diabetes. Study-wide findings and caveats: Shorter TCRB CDR3s, moderately but significantly so, marked every one of the four CD4+ subsets in Type 1 diabetes patients. Lower insertion and higher deletion counts appeared at VDJ junctions in type 1 diabetes patients.

Sorting that relied on CD45RO/CCR7/CD25/CD127/CD95/CD27 yielded CD4+ naive, central memory, regulatory and stem cell-like memory cells. The whole isolated RNA underwent reverse transcription, so sequencing captured expressed TCRB transcripts. The assay was immunoSEQ multiplex PCR, and TCRdb's table has in-frame clones only and misses some. The sample lists some 160,000 clones, 9% to 10% occurring once. The CDR3 is 12 residues long. CDR1 and CDR2 (germline): SQVTM, ANQGSEA. The trim removed 6 bases at V and 6 bases at J, leaving 6 bases unmatched. This clone has more than one count but fewer than ten. Antigen unknown.

Sequenced material: central memory CD4+ T cells from blood. The TCR comes from a woman aged 25 to 45 with type 1 diabetes. The J gene is TRBJ2-7, the V gene TRBV29-1, with TRBD1 matching over 9 bases. CDR3 in amino acids: CSVGTGFGEQYF. The CDR3 bases are TGCAGCGTCGGGACAGGGTTCGGCGAGCAGTACTTC.